The 27 T cell receptor beta chains presented below share a single source sample, sequenced in a study of T cell responses to AZD1222 COVID-19 vaccine. The method was immunoSEQ multiplex PCR; TCRdb's version includes in-frame clones alone and lacks a portion of them. Among some 120,000 clones listed, about 90% were seen once. This specimen was peripheral blood, taken 28 days after the second AZD1222 dose. The receptors stem from an adult who received the AZD1222 COVID-19 vaccine.

The chain carries TRBV14 and TRBJ1-2; TRBD1 agrees at 8 bases. Germline CDR1 and CDR2: SGHDN and FVKESK. Losses at the gene ends were 0 bases for V and 4 bases for J; bases not matched to a gene: 7. The CDR3 runs 16 residues. CDR3 loop: CASSQDFRTGIYGYTF. In DNA form, the CDR3 reads TGTGCCAGCAGCCAAGATTTCCGGACAGGGATCTATGGCTACACCTTC.

The chain couples TRBV27 to TRBJ1-2; no clear D. Looked up from germline, CDR1 is MNHEY and CDR2 is SMNVEV (reference sequence). Trimming took off 2 bases at V and 1 base at J, with 8 bases between the two ends. CDR3 length: 14 amino acids. The CDR3 nucleotides read TGTGCCAGCAGTTTACACGGCAGTAACTATGGCTACACCTTC. Its protein is CASSLHGSNYGYTF.

This chain joins TRBV27 and TRBJ2-3; 7 nucleotides match TRBD2. CDR1 is MNHEY, CDR2 SMNVEV, per germline (reference sequence). This CDR3 spans 14 amino acids. J lost 1 base, V lost 8 bases, and 6 bases had no gene match. The CDR3 DNA follows: TGTGCCAGCGCCGTTGGGGGGGGCACAGATACGCAGTATTTT. Protein product: CASAVGGGTDTQYF.

The chain employs TRBV5-4 and TRBJ1-4; 8 bases are a match to TRBD1. The germline V gene encodes CDR1 SGHNT and CDR2 YYREEE (reference sequence). V shed 7 bases, J shed 3 bases, and the junction held 5 bases outside the gene matches. This CDR3 contains 14 residues. The CDR3 region has the DNA TGTGCCAGCGGACGGGACAGGTCTAATGAAAAACTGTTTTTT. Translated: CASGRDRSNEKLFF.

The chain links TRBV5-4 to TRBJ2-1; D could derive from TRBD1 or TRBD2 (6 bases each). CDR3 length: 15 residues. CDR1 and CDR2 (germline): SGHNT, YYREEE (reference sequence). V was pared by 5 bases and J by 10 bases, with 22 bases between. The CDR3 DNA reads as TGTGCCAGCAGTTCAGGGGACTTCTCCCCTGGGGAGCAGTTCTTC. This codes for CASSSGDFSPGEQFF.

The rearrangement links TRBV3-1 (or the pseudogene TRBV3-2) to TRBJ2-6, with 7 bases matching TRBD2. The CDR3 consists of 16 residues. V trimming: 6 bases; J trimming: 2 bases; junction bases outside the gene matches: 7. Germline loops: CDR1 LGHDT, CDR2 YNNKEL (reference sequence). The CDR3 loop reads CASSERLAAGANVLTF. CDR3 sequence (DNA): TGTGCCAGCAGTGAGAGGCTAGCGGCTGGGGCCAACGTCCTGACTTTC.

This CDR3 is CASSDGGQPQHF. Written as DNA, the CDR3 is TGTGCCAGCAGTGACGGAGGTCAGCCCCAGCATTTT. The chain recombines TRBV2 with TRBJ1-5; no definite D call. There are 12 residues in the CDR3. Deletions cut 3 bases from V and 6 bases from J, with 6 bases between. Germline assignment: CDR1 SNHLY and CDR2 FYNNEI.

The chain links TRBV4-2 to TRBJ2-1, with D hard to call. From germline, CDR1 is LGHNA and CDR2 YNFKEQ. The CDR3 has 13 residues. Trimming left V 0 bases short and J 4 bases short, with 4 bases between. The CDR3 sequence: CASSQERYNEQFF. The CDR3 nucleotides are TGTGCCAGCAGCCAAGAGAGATACAATGAGCAGTTCTTC.

This rearrangement joins TRBV19 to TRBJ1-1; maybe TRBD1 (6 bases). CDR1 and CDR2 from the germline V gene are LNHDA and SQIVND (reference sequence). V was trimmed by 8 bases and J by 0 bases, leaving 10 bases between them. The CDR3 length is 13 residues. The CDR3: CASSRDMNTEAFF. The CDR3 DNA reads as TGTGCCAGTTCACGGGACATGAACACTGAAGCTTTCTTT.

The rearrangement uses TRBV27 and TRBJ2-2, with TRBD2 matching 8 bases. V dropped 4 bases and J dropped 6; count of bases not matched to a gene: 16. The CDR3 has 18 amino acids. CDR1 is MNHEY and CDR2 is SMNVEV in the germline V gene (reference sequence). The CDR3 region is CASSWGGGGSVTAGELFF. CDR3 coding DNA: TGTGCCAGCAGTTGGGGGGGCGGGGGGAGCGTTACCGCCGGGGAGCTGTTTTTT.

The rearrangement uses TRBV9 and TRBJ1-1, with 9 bases matching TRBD1. Germline V gives CDR1 SGDLS, CDR2 YYNGEE. The CDR3 runs 18 residues. The ends lost 4 bases at V and 0 bases at J; junction bases unmatched: 13. CDR3 residues: CASSPTGGPPLMNTEAFF. The CDR3 DNA is TGTGCCAGCAGCCCGACAGGGGGACCCCCTCTTATGAACACTGAAGCTTTCTTT. Based on the CDR3 plus reference TRBV9 and TRBJ1-1, the full variable domain is DSGVTQTPKHLITATGQRVTLRCSPRSGDLSVYWYQQSLDQGLQFLIQYYNGEERAKGNILERFSAQQFPDLHSELNLSSLELGDSALYFCASSPTGGPPLMNTEAFFGQGTRLTVV.

The rearrangement joins TRBV7-9 to TRBJ2-2, with D maybe TRBD1 (6 bases). The CDR3 is 15 residues long. Per germline, CDR1 SEHNR and CDR2 FQNEAQ (reference sequence). V was cut by 0 bases and J by 4 bases, with 9 bases left in between. The CDR3 here is CASSLAPGATGELFF. Written as DNA, the CDR3 is TGTGCCAGCAGCTTAGCCCCAGGGGCCACCGGGGAGCTGTTTTTT.

The V and J genes are TRBV18 and TRBJ2-7, with a tentative D call TRBD1 (6 bases). This CDR3 has 14 amino acids. CDR1 KGHSH and CDR2 LQKENI come from the germline V gene. Trimming removed 3 bases at V and 2 bases at J, with 11 bases between. The CDR3 is CASSPRTDTYEQYF. CDR3 DNA: TGTGCCAGCTCACCGAGGACAGATACCTACGAGCAGTACTTC. The full variable domain, in which reference TRBV18 and TRBJ2-7 provide the parts outside the CDR3, is NAGVMQNPRHLVRRRGQEARLRCSPMKGHSHVYWYRQLPEEGLKFMVYLQKENIIDESGMPKERFSAEFPKEGPSILRIQQVVRGDSAAYFCASSPRTDTYEQYFGPGTRLTVT.

The rearrangement links TRBV3-1 (or the pseudogene TRBV3-2) to TRBJ2-3, with 10 bases that match TRBD2. The CDR3 length is 15 residues. V lost 6 bases to trimming and J lost 1 base; unmatched junction nucleotides: 4. Germline V CDR1 and CDR2: LGHDT, YNNKEL (reference sequence). The CDR3 reads CASRYGLAGTDTQYF. Written as DNA, the CDR3 is TGTGCCAGCAGGTACGGACTAGCGGGCACAGATACGCAGTATTTT.

CDR3 DNA: TGTGCCAGCAGCCTGGTGGTGCCCTCGGGAACCTATCAGCCCCAGCATTTT. This encodes CASSLVVPSGTYQPQHF. The chain carries TRBV28 and TRBJ1-5, with D hard to call. Per germline, CDR1 MDHEN and CDR2 SYDVKM. The V gene lost 6 bases and the J gene lost 5 bases, with 23 bases spanning the gap. This CDR3 region has 17 residues.

The V and J genes are TRBV28 and TRBJ1-3; tentative D call: TRBD1 (5 bases). Germline CDR1 and CDR2: MDHEN and SYDVKM. The CDR3 is made up of 17 amino acids. V lost 6 bases and J lost 6, with 24 bases in between. CDR3 nucleotide sequence: TGTGCCAGCAGCTCGTCAGGGTTTGGCGCTCTGTCAAACACCATATATTTT. This encodes CASSSSGFGALSNTIYF.

V gene TRBV6-5 combines with J gene TRBJ1-6; the D is unclear. Between the trimmed V and J ends, which lost 6 bases and 0 bases, there was a span of 3 bases. Germline-derived CDR1 and CDR2 are MNHEY and SVGAGI. This CDR3 is 13 amino acids long. CDR3 protein: CASRSSYNSPLHF. CDR3 DNA: TGTGCCAGCAGAAGCTCCTATAATTCACCCCTCCACTTT.

This chain connects TRBV28 to TRBJ2-7; D possibly corresponds to TRBD1 (6 bases). Germline lookup yields CDR1 MDHEN and CDR2 SYDVKM. This CDR3 comprises 15 residues. Trimming removed 5 bases from V and 6 bases from J, with 20 bases in between. The CDR3 DNA follows: TGTGCCAGCAGTGCCCTGGACAGCAGACAATCCGAGCAGTACTTC. Its translation: CASSALDSRQSEQYF.

This chain joins TRBV5-5 and TRBJ2-7, with D tentatively TRBD1 (6 bases). Germline V gene data show CDR1 as SGHKS and CDR2 as YYEKEE (reference sequence). This CDR3 contains 16 residues. V lost 4 bases and J lost 1, with 18 bases in between. The CDR3 spells CASSPSQGLVSYEQYF. CDR3 sequence (DNA): TGTGCCAGCAGCCCCAGTCAGGGGCTAGTTTCCTACGAGCAGTACTTC.

This chain links TRBV12-3 or TRBV12-4 with TRBJ2-1; D gene uncertain. The CDR3 covers 11 residues. Trimming took 9 bases from V and 8 from J, leaving 11 bases between them. This CDR3 reads CASAPGDEQFF. The DNA for the CDR3 is TGTGCCAGTGCCCCTGGGGATGAGCAGTTCTTC.

The rearrangement links TRBV6-5 to TRBJ2-7, with a tentative D call TRBD1 (5 bases). CDR1 MNHEY and CDR2 SVGAGI come from the germline V gene. Trimming shortened V by 5 bases and J by 0 bases, and 14 bases separated the two germline ends. There are 15 residues in the CDR3. The CDR3 region has the DNA TGTGCCAGCAGTATCAGGGCCATGGCCTCCTACGAGCAGTACTTC. This translates into CASSIRAMASYEQYF.

The chain has TRBV24-1 and TRBJ2-5; TRBD1 might be the D (5 bases). Deletions cut 3 bases from V and 2 bases from J, with 9 bases between. The CDR3 consists of 14 residues. From germline, CDR1 is KGHDR and CDR2 SFDVKD. DNA of the CDR3: TGTGCCACCAGTGATCTAGGGGAACAAGAGACCCAGTACTTC. Protein product: CATSDLGEQETQYF.

V gene TRBV29-1 combines with J gene TRBJ2-7; weak D call: TRBD2 (5 bases). CDR1 and CDR2 (germline): SQVTM, ANQGSEA. This CDR3 is built from 11 residues. Trimming left V 4 bases short and J 6 bases short, with 10 bases between. CDR3 coding DNA: TGCAGCGTTGCGGGGATCGGCGAGCAGTACTTC. Its protein product is CSVAGIGEQYF.

The chain uses TRBV7-8 and TRBJ2-1, with 11 positions matching TRBD2. J gave up 9 bases and V 0 bases, and 1 base lay outside the gene matches. This CDR3 region has 14 residues. Germline lookup yields CDR1 SGHVS and CDR2 FQNEAQ. In nucleotides, the CDR3 is TGTGCCAGCAGCTTAGCGGGACTAGCGGTTGAGCAGTTCTTC. Translating gives CASSLAGLAVEQFF. The full variable domain, its missing parts supplied by reference TRBV7-8 and TRBJ2-1, is GAGVSQSPRYKVAKRGQDVALRCDPISGHVSLFWYQQALGQGPEFLTYFQNEAQLDKSGLPSDRFFAERPEGSVSTLKIQRTQQEDSAVYLCASSLAGLAVEQFFGPGTRLTVL.

The CDR3 loop reads CASSSGQGNQPQHF. Here the CDR3 DNA reads TGTGCCAGCTCATCGGGACAGGGGAATCAGCCCCAGCATTTT. The gene calls are TRBV18 and TRBJ1-5; 10 positions match TRBD1. Germline CDR1 KGHSH, CDR2 LQKENI. V lost 5 bases to trimming and J lost 4 bases; unmatched junction nucleotides: 2. The CDR3 runs 14 residues.

J is TRBJ1-4 and V is TRBV5-1, with 9 bases lining up with TRBD1. The CDR3 totals 16 residues. The germline CDR1 and CDR2 sequences are SGHRS and YFSETQ. Unmatched junction bases numbered 10, after V lost 5 bases and J lost 5 bases. The CDR3 reads CASSYRSGTGNEKLFF. CDR3 in DNA: TGCGCCAGCAGTTACAGATCCGGGACAGGGAATGAAAAACTGTTTTTT.

This clone was seen just once. This chain joins TRBV5-1 and TRBJ2-7; TRBD2 matches at 7 bases. CDR1 SGHRS and CDR2 YFSETQ come from the germline V gene. The CDR3 sequence is 13 residues long. The V gene end was trimmed by 5 bases and the J gene end by 3 bases; junction bases not matched to a gene: 5. CDR3: CASRLTGGYEQYF. Written as DNA, the CDR3 is TGCGCCAGCAGACTAACGGGGGGCTACGAGCAGTACTTC.